A selection of T cell receptor beta chains follows, all from one sample in a study of blood T cells in healthy people across ages. MiXCR, applied by TCRdb to the 5' RACE reads, yields one record per CDR3 protein. The sample has 700,000 to 950,000 distinct CDR3 sequences; more than 40% are singletons. Source material: blood. The receptors were sampled from a woman in her sixties in good health. Both conserved end residues are trimmed from each CDR3.

TRBV5-1,TRBJ2-3,ASSISGGVDTQY
TRBV5-1,TRBJ2-5,ASSWGLAGAYQETQY
TRBV7-9,TRBJ2-5,AGSLGTSGETQY
TRBV14,TRBJ2-1,ASSYTELATHEQF
TRBV2,TRBJ1-3,ASRGDPSGNTIY
TRBV29-1,TRBJ2-3,SVEAPLGASGSEDTQY
TRBV29-1,TRBJ2-3,SVEGWSSTDTQY
TRBV12-3/TRBV12-4,TRBJ2-2,ASRIPGRGVSGELF
TRBV6-5,TRBJ1-1,ASSYRRGTEAF
TRBV7-9,TRBJ2-1,ASSSAGTGIYNEQF
TRBV3-1,TRBJ2-5,ASSPTRDNEQY
TRBV20-1,TRBJ2-7,SAQAGGMYEQY
TRBV6-5,TRBJ2-3,ASSYPDDRGPVDTQY
TRBV29-1,TRBJ2-1,SVELGDRASYNEQF
TRBV6-6,TRBJ2-2,ASSYSLSGANTGELF
TRBV6-1,TRBJ1-3,ASSEETRNSGNTIY
TRBV5-1,TRBJ2-1,ASSLATLSSYNEQF
TRBV3-1,TRBJ1-6,VSSLGQLGSPLH
TRBV7-9,TRBJ2-6,ASSWTGTGANVLT
TRBV7-9,TRBJ2-1,ASSLVGINNEQF
TRBV10-1,TRBJ1-5,ASHQGGPNQPQH
TRBV5-1,TRBJ2-3,ASSRDQRGQY